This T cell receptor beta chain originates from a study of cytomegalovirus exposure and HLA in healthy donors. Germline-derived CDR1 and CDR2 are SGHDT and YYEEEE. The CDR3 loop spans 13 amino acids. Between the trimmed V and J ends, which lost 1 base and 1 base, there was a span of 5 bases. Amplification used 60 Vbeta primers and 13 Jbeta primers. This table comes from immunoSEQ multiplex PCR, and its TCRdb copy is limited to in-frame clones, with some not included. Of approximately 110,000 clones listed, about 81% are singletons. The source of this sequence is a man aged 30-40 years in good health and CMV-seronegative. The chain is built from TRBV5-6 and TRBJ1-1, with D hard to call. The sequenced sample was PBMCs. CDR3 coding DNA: TGTGCCAGCAGCTTGCTCCCGAACACTGAAGCTTTCTTT. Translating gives CASSLLPNTEAFF. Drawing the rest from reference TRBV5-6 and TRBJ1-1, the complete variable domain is DAGVTQSPTHLIKTRGQQVTLRCSPKSGHDTVSWYQQALGQGPQFIFQYYEEEERQRGNFPDRFSGHQFPNYSSELNVNALLLGDSALYLCASSLLPNTEAFFGQGTRLTVV.